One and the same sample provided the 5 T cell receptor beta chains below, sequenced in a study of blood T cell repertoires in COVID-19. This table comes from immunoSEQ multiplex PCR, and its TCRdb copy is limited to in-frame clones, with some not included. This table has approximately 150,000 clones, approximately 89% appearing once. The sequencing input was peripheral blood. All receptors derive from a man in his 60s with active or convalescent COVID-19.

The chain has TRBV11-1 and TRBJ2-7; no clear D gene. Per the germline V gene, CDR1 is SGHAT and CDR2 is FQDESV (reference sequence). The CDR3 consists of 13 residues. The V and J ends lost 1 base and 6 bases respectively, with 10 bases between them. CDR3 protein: CASSLGYPTEQYF. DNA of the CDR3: TGTGCCAGCAGCTTAGGCTACCCAACCGAGCAGTACTTC.

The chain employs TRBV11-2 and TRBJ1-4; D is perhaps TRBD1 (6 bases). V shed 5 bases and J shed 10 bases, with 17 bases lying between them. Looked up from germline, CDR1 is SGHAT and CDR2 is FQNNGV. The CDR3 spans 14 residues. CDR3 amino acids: CASSAQGIEGKLFF. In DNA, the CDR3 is TGTGCCAGCAGCGCACAGGGAATCGAGGGAAAACTGTTTTTT.

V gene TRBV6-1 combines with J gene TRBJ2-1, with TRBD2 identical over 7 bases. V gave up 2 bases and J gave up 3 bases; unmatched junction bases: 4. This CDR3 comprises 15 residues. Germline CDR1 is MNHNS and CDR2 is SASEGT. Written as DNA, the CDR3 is TGTGCCAGCAGTGAACTAAGCGGGAACTACAATGAGCAGTTCTTC. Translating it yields CASSELSGNYNEQFF.

CDR3 in amino acids: CASSLLYGTDTQYF. CDR3 sequence (DNA): TGTGCCAGCAGTTTGTTATACGGGACAGATACGCAGTATTTT. The genes are TRBV27 and TRBJ2-3; D gene ambiguous. V was cut by 3 bases and J by 3 bases, with 10 bases left in between. Germline CDR1 is MNHEY and CDR2 is SMNVEV (reference sequence). The CDR3 sequence is 14 residues long.

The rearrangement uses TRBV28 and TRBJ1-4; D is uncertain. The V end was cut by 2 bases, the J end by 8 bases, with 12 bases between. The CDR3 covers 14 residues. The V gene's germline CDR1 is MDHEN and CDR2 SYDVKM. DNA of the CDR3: TGTGCCAGCAGTTTAGGGCCTAACGAGGAAAAACTGTTTTTT. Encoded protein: CASSLGPNEEKLFF.